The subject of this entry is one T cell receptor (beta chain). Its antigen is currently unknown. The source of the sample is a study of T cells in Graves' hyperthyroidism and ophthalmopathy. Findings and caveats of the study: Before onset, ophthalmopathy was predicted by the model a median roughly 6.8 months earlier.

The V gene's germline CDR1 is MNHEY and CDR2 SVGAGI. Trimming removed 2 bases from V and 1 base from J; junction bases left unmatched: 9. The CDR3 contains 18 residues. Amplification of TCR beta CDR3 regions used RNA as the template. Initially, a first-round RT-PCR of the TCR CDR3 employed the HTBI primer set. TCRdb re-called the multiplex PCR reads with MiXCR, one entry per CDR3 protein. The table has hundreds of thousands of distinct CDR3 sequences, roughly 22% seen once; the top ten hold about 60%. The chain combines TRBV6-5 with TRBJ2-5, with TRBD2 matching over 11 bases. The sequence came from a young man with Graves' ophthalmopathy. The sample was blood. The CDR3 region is CASSYPDGTSGGQETQYF. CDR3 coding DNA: TGTGCCAGCAGTTACCCTGATGGGACTAGCGGTGGCCAAGAGACCCAGTACTTC.